Presented here are 17 T cell receptor beta chains from one specimen sequenced in a study of T cells in Graves' hyperthyroidism and ophthalmopathy (dated by TCRdb to about 2019). The receptor library was made with multiplex PCR. Instrument on record: Illumina HiSeq 2000. TCR beta CDR3 regions were amplified from RNA transcripts. For the first round of RT-PCR on the TCR CDR3, the HTBI primer set was used together with the Qiagen OneStep RT-PCR kit. TCRdb passed the public sequencing reads through fastp at Q25 and MiXCR, retaining productive beta sequences. When rows share a CDR3 protein, they turn into one entry using the most common DNA and genes. Across this sample there are approximately 620,000 distinct CDR3 sequences, with 16% seen only once. Less than 3.5% of the sample comes from the top ten. Sequences were obtained from blood. All receptors derive from a woman in her forties with Graves' ophthalmopathy.

This clonotype occurred many times. The chain combines TRBV12-3 or TRBV12-4 with TRBJ1-1, with 8 bases identical to TRBD1. V lost 6 bases, J lost 1 base, and 10 bases stayed unmatched. There are 16 residues in the CDR3. The CDR3 coding sequence is TGTGCCAGCAGGCAACCCCCCGGACAGGGGAACACTGAAGCTTTCTTT. Residues: CASRQPPGQGNTEAFF.

The sample holds a few counts of this clonotype. The V call is TRBV6-1, the J call TRBJ1-2; TRBD1 matches 9 bases. Germline lookup yields CDR1 MNHNS and CDR2 SASEGT. Trimming removed 6 bases from V and 3 bases from J; junction bases left unmatched: 5. This CDR3 is built from 14 residues. Here the CDR3 DNA reads TGTGCCAGCAGCCGGGACAGGGAGTACTATGGCTACACCTTC. It codes for CASSRDREYYGYTF.

V gene TRBV2 combines with J gene TRBJ1-1; TRBD1 aligns across 7 bases. V gave up 8 bases and J gave up 5 bases; unmatched junction bases: 8. There are 13 residues in the CDR3. CDR1 SNHLY and CDR2 FYNNEI come from the germline V gene. The CDR3: CASWTGGRTEAFF. CDR3 bases: TGTGCCAGCTGGACAGGAGGAAGGACTGAAGCTTTCTTT.

This clonotype was recorded at least ten times. The chain has TRBV20-1 and TRBJ2-1, with 8 bases aligning to TRBD1. V shed 3 bases, J shed 6 bases, and the junction held 7 bases outside the gene matches. Germline V CDR1 and CDR2: DFQATT, SNEGSKA (reference sequence). The CDR3 consists of 14 residues. CDR3 sequence: CSARSGTGINEQFF. In DNA, the CDR3 is TGCAGTGCTAGGTCCGGGACAGGTATCAATGAGCAGTTCTTC.

This clonotype was detected ten times or more. This chain connects TRBV2 to TRBJ2-1, with D perhaps matching TRBD1 (5 bases). Trimming removed 6 bases at V and 1 base at J, with 13 bases between. The germline V gene has CDR1 SNHLY and CDR2 FYNNEI. This CDR3 comprises 15 residues. This chain's CDR3 is CASSMQGRSYNEQFF. The DNA for the CDR3 is TGTGCCAGCAGCATGCAGGGAAGGTCCTACAATGAGCAGTTCTTC.

This clonotype was seen repeatedly, ten times or more. CDR3 sequence reads: CASSQGAGGNWGETQYF. In DNA form, the CDR3 reads TGTGCCAGCAGCCAGGGAGCGGGGGGGAACTGGGGAGAGACCCAGTACTTC. The rearrangement uses TRBV3-1 and TRBJ2-5; 10 nucleotides match TRBD2. With 3 bases clipped from V and 4 bases from J, the junction kept 11 bases outside the gene matches. The CDR3 has 17 amino acids. CDR1 and CDR2 (germline): LGHDT, YNNKEL (reference sequence).

This clonotype was seen many times. The V gene is TRBV6-1, the J gene TRBJ2-1; a possible D gene is TRBD1 (6 bases). V gave up 6 bases and J gave up 5 bases, with 14 bases separating them. This CDR3 is 14 amino acids long. Germline V gives CDR1 MNHNS, CDR2 SASEGT. The DNA for the CDR3 is TGTGCCAGCAGCTGGGGGCGAACACACAATGAGCAGTTCTTC. Protein product: CASSWGRTHNEQFF.

This clonotype has a count of ten or more. The V call is TRBV20-1, the J call TRBJ1-3; D is possibly TRBD1 (5 bases). The CDR3 length is 15 residues. Germline V CDR1 and CDR2: DFQATT, SNEGSKA (reference sequence). V was clipped by 6 bases and J by 3 bases, with 18 bases between them. The CDR3 sequence is CSASGGVTVGNTIYF. The CDR3 nucleotides read TGCAGTGCCAGTGGGGGGGTAACGGTTGGAAACACCATATATTTT.

J is TRBJ2-3 and V is TRBV4-1; TRBD1 is a possible D gene (6 bases). Germline V gene data show CDR1 as MGHRA and CDR2 as YSYEKL. CDR3 size: 14 residues. Trimming removed 0 bases from V and 6 bases from J, with 10 bases in between. CDR3: CASSQDWDIDTQYF. The CDR3 DNA reads as TGCGCCAGCAGCCAAGATTGGGACATTGATACGCAGTATTTT.

This clonotype was detected ten times or more. The chain uses TRBV10-1 and TRBJ1-5; D is unclear. Trimming left V 2 bases short and J 5 bases short, with 7 bases between. Germline CDR1 is WNHNN and CDR2 is SYGVQD (reference sequence). This CDR3 is built from 13 residues. The chain's CDR3 is CASSEAPHQPQHF. CDR3 DNA sequence: TGCGCCAGCAGTGAGGCTCCACATCAGCCCCAGCATTTT.

The table lists this clonotype with many counts. The V gene is TRBV5-1, the J gene TRBJ2-3; 7 bases are a match to TRBD2. V was clipped by 1 base and J by 2 bases; unmatched bases: 4. The CDR3 is 15 residues long. The germline gives CDR1 SGHRS, CDR2 YFSETQ. The CDR3 bases are TGCGCCAGCAGCTTGTTCACTAGCGCCACAGATACGCAGTATTTT. Translation gives CASSLFTSATDTQYF.

In this sample, this clonotype turned up many times. This chain links TRBV11-2 with TRBJ2-3; D is possibly TRBD1 (5 bases). The CDR3 length is 15 residues. Germline assignment: CDR1 SGHAT and CDR2 FQNNGV. Trimming took off 2 bases at V and 1 base at J, with 10 bases between the two ends. CDR3 coding DNA: TGTGCCAGCAGCTTAACAAGGGGCCGCACAGATACGCAGTATTTT. Translated: CASSLTRGRTDTQYF.

About this clonotype itself: The junction and the germline gene differ at one end; a read error may be behind it. This chain connects TRBV28 to TRBJ2-7; 9 positions agree with TRBD1. Germline CDR1 and CDR2: MDHEN and SYDVKM. The CDR3 runs to 16 residues. The DNA of the CDR3 is TGTGCCAGCAGTTCCACCGGGACAGGGAATCCCTACGAGCGGTACTTC. Protein sequence: CASSSTGTGNPYERYF.

The V call is TRBV20-1, the J call TRBJ2-7; D is unclear. V was clipped by 4 bases and J by 6 bases, with 22 bases between them. The length of the CDR3 is 15 residues. The germline CDR1 and CDR2 sequences are DFQATT and SNEGSKA (reference sequence). The CDR3 DNA is TGCAGTGCTAATCCCTACGGGCTCAACCAGGTCGAGCAGTACTTC. Amino acids: CSANPYGLNQVEQYF.

This clonotype was picked up many times. The rearrangement joins TRBV5-6 to TRBJ1-5; D may be TRBD1 (6 bases). Trimming removed 2 bases at V and 3 bases at J, with 9 bases between. CDR1 and CDR2 (germline): SGHDT, YYEEEE. This CDR3 region has 14 residues. The CDR3 reads CASSLQGPNQPQHF. CDR3 nucleotides: TGTGCCAGCAGCTTACAGGGACCCAATCAGCCCCAGCATTTT.

The chain couples TRBV7-6 to TRBJ2-7; 11 nucleotides match TRBD2. Germline CDR1 reads SGHVS; CDR2 reads FNYEAQ. The CDR3 spans 17 residues. The junction had 12 bases not matched to a gene; V was cut back by 5 bases and J by 3 bases. This CDR3 is CASSPSTSGTPYYEQYF. The CDR3 bases are TGTGCCAGCAGCCCCTCGACTAGCGGGACGCCATACTACGAGCAGTACTTC.

Details on this clonotype: This may stem from a read error, because a much larger clone lies one nucleotide away. The V and J genes are TRBV12-3 or TRBV12-4 and TRBJ1-1; D gene uncertain. Trimming left V 5 bases short and J 6 bases short, with 13 bases between. CDR3 length: 13 amino acids. CDR3 protein: CASSPGRNPEAFF. The CDR3 DNA is TGTGCCAGCAGTCCCGGGCGGAATCCTGAAGCTTTCTTT.